A selection of T cell receptor beta chains follows, all from one sample in a study of regulatory T cells in long-lasting Graves disease. TCRdb called the multiplex PCR reads again in MiXCR, with one record for every CDR3 protein. Among a few hundred thousand distinct CDR3 sequences, about 17% were seen once, and the ten largest hold approximately 22%. This sample was shared with a second study, whose subject was T cells in Graves' hyperthyroidism and ophthalmopathy.

Here the sequenced sample was peripheral blood mononuclear cells (PBMCs), taken at new diagnosis, from a patient treated with antithyroid drugs. These receptor sequences come from a woman aged 18-29 years with Graves disease. Each CDR3 is given with its conserved first and last residue.

v_call cdr3_length cdr3_aa
TRBV28 14 CASSSGGSYYEQYF
TRBV28 13 CASSLSGTGEQYF
TRBV6-5 13 CASSYPSGVEQYF
TRBV28 16 CASSLFSGRSYNEQFF
TRBV30 14 CAWSDSGQHTEAFF
TRBV7-9 13 CASSSPTGEEAFF
TRBV18 15 CASSPPGLSNTEAFF
TRBV7-2 15 CASSLQGALGEKLFF
TRBV12-3/TRBV12-4 18 CASSSPGLAGGRYNEQFF
TRBV28 16 CASRPPKGLTNEKLFF
TRBV9 14 CASSVTGRTDTQYF
TRBV28 14 CASKTTWGSGGYTF
TRBV11-2 15 CASSTPGTSYNEQFF
TRBV7-2 14 CASSQGSGRHTQYF
TRBV4-1 14 CASSQTNSIYEQYF